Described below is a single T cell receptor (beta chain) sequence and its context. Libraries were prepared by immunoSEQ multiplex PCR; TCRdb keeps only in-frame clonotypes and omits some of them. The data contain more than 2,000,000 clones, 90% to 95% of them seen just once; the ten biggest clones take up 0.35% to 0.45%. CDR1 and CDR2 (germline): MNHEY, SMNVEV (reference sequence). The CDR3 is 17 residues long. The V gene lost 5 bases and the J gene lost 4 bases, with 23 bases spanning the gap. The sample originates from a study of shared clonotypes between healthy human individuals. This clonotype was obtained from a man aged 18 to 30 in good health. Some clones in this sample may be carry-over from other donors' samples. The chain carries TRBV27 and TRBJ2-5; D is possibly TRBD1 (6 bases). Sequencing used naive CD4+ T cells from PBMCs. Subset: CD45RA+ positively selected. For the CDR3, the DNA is TGTGCCAGCAGTCCACACGGATTAGGACAGAAGGCAGAGACCCAGTACTTC. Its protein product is CASSPHGLGQKAETQYF.